A selection of T cell receptor beta chains follows, all from one sample in a study of spatial heterogeneity in lung cancer. TCRdb redid the calling of the 5' RACE reads with MiXCR, one entry per CDR3 protein. Among approximately 11,000 distinct CDR3 sequences listed, approximately 15% were seen once. The source was lung tumor tissue, collected at surgery. Every receptor here comes from a male donor with early-stage non-small cell lung cancer. Both conserved end residues are part of each CDR3. D genes are given only for firm matches. Size is omitted from some rows. Given values are once, few, many or a class for expanded clones.

V: TRBV20-1; D: TRBD2; J: TRBJ2-5; size: many; CDR3: CSAERPGGVHETQYF; DNA: TGCAGTGCGGAGAGGCCCGGGGGGGTTCACGAGACCCAGTACTTC
V: TRBV3-1; D: TRBD2; J: TRBJ2-7; size: many; CDR3: CASSQGMVQAGVGEQYF; DNA: TGTGCCAGCAGCCAAGGGATGGTACAAGCGGGAGTTGGGGAGCAGTACTTC
V: TRBV7-2; D: TRBD2; J: TRBJ2-5; size: NA; CDR3: CASRRNRLAGVETQYF; DNA: TGTGCCAGCAGGCGCAACAGACTAGCGGGAGTGGAGACCCAGTACTTC
V: TRBV6-6; D: NA; J: TRBJ2-7; size: few; CDR3: CASRFKGSYEQYF; DNA: TGTGCCAGCAGGTTTAAGGGCTCCTACGAGCAGTACTTC
V: TRBV20-1; D: NA; J: TRBJ2-2; size: many; CDR3: CSARDGRVPSTGELFF; DNA: TGCAGTGCTAGAGACGGACGGGTCCCATCCACCGGGGAGCTGTTTTTT
V: TRBV5-6; D: NA; J: TRBJ1-3; size: NA; CDR3: CASSSGVSLSGNTIYF; DNA: TGTGCCAGCAGCTCGGGGGTCTCCCTCTCTGGAAACACCATATATTTT
V: TRBV20-1; D: NA; J: TRBJ1-5; size: NA; CDR3: CSALGQIDQPQHF; DNA: TGCAGTGCTCTGGGACAAATCGATCAGCCCCAGCATTTT
V: TRBV29-1; D: NA; J: TRBJ2-2; size: many; CDR3: CSVREFGELFF; DNA: TGCAGCGTCAGGGAATTCGGGGAGCTGTTTTTT
V: TRBV30; D: NA; J: TRBJ2-6; size: NA; CDR3: CAWSNSGANVLTF; DNA: TGTGCCTGGAGCAACTCTGGGGCCAACGTCCTGACTTTC
V: TRBV5-6; D: TRBD2; J: TRBJ2-2; size: NA; CDR3: CASSSSGRRDTGELFF; DNA: TGTGCCAGCAGTTCTAGCGGGAGGCGAGACACCGGGGAGCTGTTTTTT
V: TRBV3-2; D: NA; J: TRBJ2-2; size: NA; CDR3: CASSQPTSGKTPGELFF; DNA: TGTGCCAGCAGCCAGCCGACTAGCGGGAAAACTCCCGGGGAGCTGTTTTTT
V: TRBV5-4; D: NA; J: TRBJ1-4; size: NA; CDR3: CASSSNRGINEKLFF; DNA: TGTGCCAGCAGCTCCAACCGAGGAATTAATGAAAAACTGTTTTTT
V: TRBV7-2; D: NA; J: TRBJ1-4; size: NA; CDR3: CASSLEPHEKLFF; DNA: TGTGCCAGCAGCTTAGAGCCCCATGAAAAACTGTTTTTT
V: TRBV7-6; D: TRBD2; J: TRBJ2-1; size: medium-sized; CDR3: CASSLAYPRWTSGGLELNEQFF; DNA: TGTGCCAGCAGCTTAGCCTATCCCCGGTGGACTAGCGGGGGATTGGAGCTGAATGAGCAGTTCTTC
V: TRBV6-5; D: NA; J: TRBJ1-1; size: NA; CDR3: CASSFQGHLEAFF; DNA: TGTGCCAGCAGTTTTCAAGGACACCTTGAAGCTTTCTTT
V: TRBV29-1; D: NA; J: TRBJ2-5; size: few; CDR3: CSVEGGMGETQYF; DNA: TGCAGCGTTGAAGGGGGCATGGGAGAGACCCAGTACTTC
V: TRBV9; D: NA; J: TRBJ2-7; size: many; CDR3: CASSRYRDLPYEQYF; DNA: TGTGCCAGCAGTCGGTACCGGGACCTTCCCTACGAGCAGTACTTC
V: TRBV6-5; D: TRBD1; J: TRBJ1-2; size: many; CDR3: CASSSGQETNGYTF; DNA: TGTGCCAGCAGTTCGGGACAGGAGACGAATGGCTACACCTTC
V: TRBV20-1; D: NA; J: TRBJ2-5; size: many; CDR3: CSAGSSVQETQYF; DNA: TGCAGTGCTGGATCTAGCGTCCAAGAGACCCAGTACTTC
V: TRBV12-3/TRBV12-4; D: NA; J: TRBJ2-7; size: many; CDR3: CASSRTLGAGAPVEQYF; DNA: TGTGCCAGCAGCCGGACATTAGGGGCAGGGGCCCCCGTCGAGCAGTACTTC
V: TRBV4-3; D: NA; J: TRBJ1-3; size: few; CDR3: CASSQDGRGGSGNTIYF; DNA: TGCGCCAGCAGCCAAGATGGTCGAGGCGGCTCTGGAAACACCATATATTTT
V: TRBV24-1; D: NA; J: TRBJ2-1; size: medium-sized; CDR3: CATSDFYNEQFF; DNA: TGTGCCACCAGTGACTTCTACAATGAGCAGTTCTTC
V: TRBV28; D: NA; J: TRBJ2-7; size: once; CDR3: CASSLRGGEQYF; DNA: TGTGCCAGCAGTTTAAGAGGGGGCGAGCAGTACTTC
V: TRBV6-6; D: NA; J: TRBJ2-7; size: few; CDR3: CASSSPQLGRYEQYF; DNA: TGTGCCAGCAGTTCCCCCCAGCTGGGGAGGTACGAGCAGTACTTC
V: TRBV6-1; D: TRBD2; J: TRBJ2-2; size: many; CDR3: CASTRDYTTGELFF; DNA: TGTGCCAGCACCCGGGACTATACCACCGGGGAGCTGTTTTTT
V: TRBV20-1; D: TRBD1; J: TRBJ2-7; size: medium-sized; CDR3: CSAVGQVYEQYF; DNA: TGCAGTGCGGTCGGACAGGTTTACGAGCAGTACTTC
V: TRBV12-3/TRBV12-4; D: NA; J: TRBJ2-3; size: many; CDR3: CASSLDSSGTDTQYF; DNA: TGTGCCAGCAGTTTAGACTCCTCGGGCACAGATACGCAGTATTTT
V: TRBV6-1; D: NA; J: TRBJ1-2; size: NA; CDR3: CASSPGRAALYGYTF; DNA: TGTGCCAGCAGCCCCGGGAGGGCGGCCCTCTATGGCTACACCTTC
V: TRBV20-1; D: TRBD2; J: TRBJ2-3; size: NA; CDR3: CSALSTSGSSDTQYF; DNA: TGCAGTGCTCTCAGCACTAGCGGGAGTTCAGATACGCAGTATTTT
V: TRBV2; D: TRBD2; J: TRBJ2-3; size: NA; CDR3: CASSEFWRGGTDTQYF; DNA: TGTGCCAGCAGTGAGTTCTGGCGGGGGGGCACAGATACGCAGTATTTT
V: TRBV27; D: TRBD2; J: TRBJ2-2; size: many; CDR3: CASSALGRVTTGELFF; DNA: TGTGCCAGCAGTGCCCTAGGGAGGGTCACCACCGGGGAGCTGTTTTTT
V: TRBV20-1; D: NA; J: TRBJ2-7; size: many; CDR3: CSARDPAAGPGEQYF; DNA: TGCAGTGCTAGAGATCCCGCGGCGGGGCCTGGCGAGCAGTACTTC
V: TRBV7-2; D: NA; J: TRBJ2-7; size: medium-sized; CDR3: CASSSESGYEQYF; DNA: TGTGCCAGCAGCTCCGAGAGCGGCTACGAGCAGTACTTC
V: TRBV6-5; D: TRBD2; J: TRBJ2-3; size: many; CDR3: CASSHSGGLLSDTQYF; DNA: TGTGCCAGCAGTCATAGCGGGGGGCTACTATCAGATACGCAGTATTTT
V: TRBV19; D: NA; J: TRBJ2-3; size: many; CDR3: CASSIDRVGGTDTQYF; DNA: TGTGCCAGTAGTATAGATCGGGTCGGGGGCACAGATACGCAGTATTTT
V: TRBV20-1; D: NA; J: TRBJ1-1; size: medium-sized; CDR3: CSASGALGNTEAFF; DNA: TGCAGTGCATCAGGGGCTCTTGGGAACACTGAAGCTTTCTTT
V: TRBV29-1; D: TRBD1; J: TRBJ1-3; size: once; CDR3: CSARQGAFLLLGNTIYF; DNA: TGCAGCGCGAGACAGGGGGCATTTCTCCTTTTAGGAAACACCATATATTTT
V: TRBV12-3/TRBV12-4; D: TRBD2; J: TRBJ2-3; size: NA; CDR3: CASSFPTSGTDTQYF; DNA: TGTGCCAGCAGTTTCCCGACTAGCGGCACAGATACGCAGTATTTT
V: TRBV20-1; D: NA; J: TRBJ2-7; size: medium-sized; CDR3: CSARLMSAVSYEQYF; DNA: TGCAGTGCTAGACTAATGTCAGCGGTCTCCTACGAGCAGTACTTC
V: TRBV6-5; D: NA; J: TRBJ1-5; size: NA; CDR3: CASSSRQLNQPQHF; DNA: TGTGCCAGCAGTTCCCGACAGTTAAATCAGCCCCAGCATTTT
V: TRBV5-1; D: TRBD1; J: TRBJ2-6; size: medium-sized; CDR3: CASSSQGTGANVLTF; DNA: TGCGCCAGCAGCTCACAGGGGACAGGGGCCAACGTCCTGACTTTC
V: TRBV20-1; D: NA; J: TRBJ2-3; size: medium-sized; CDR3: CSARGRHRGRTSDTQYF; DNA: TGCAGTGCTAGAGGGCGCCACAGAGGGCGGACTTCAGATACGCAGTATTTT
V: TRBV3-1; D: NA; J: TRBJ1-1; size: medium-sized; CDR3: CASSQDDSDTEAFF; DNA: TGTGCCAGCAGCCAAGATGACAGCGACACTGAAGCTTTCTTT
V: TRBV2; D: TRBD1; J: TRBJ1-6; size: many; CDR3: CASGTGFNSPLHF; DNA: TGTGCCAGTGGGACAGGGTTTAATTCACCCCTCCACTTT
V: TRBV20-1; D: NA; J: TRBJ2-7; size: many; CDR3: CSARDVKKDNYEQYF; DNA: TGCAGTGCTAGGGATGTTAAAAAGGATAACTACGAGCAGTACTTC
V: TRBV6-2/TRBV6-3; D: NA; J: TRBJ2-2; size: few; CDR3: CASSPWGGENTGELFF; DNA: TGTGCCAGCAGCCCCTGGGGCGGGGAGAACACCGGGGAGCTGTTTTTT
V: TRBV4-1; D: TRBD2; J: TRBJ2-1; size: medium-sized; CDR3: CASRGLVAYNEQFF; DNA: TGCGCCAGCAGGGGACTAGTCGCCTACAATGAGCAGTTCTTC
V: TRBV12-3/TRBV12-4; D: NA; J: TRBJ2-3; size: many; CDR3: CASTWGDTQYF; DNA: TGTGCCAGCACCTGGGGAGATACGCAGTATTTT
V: TRBV7-2; D: NA; J: TRBJ2-7; size: few; CDR3: CASSESGQTYEQYF; DNA: TGTGCCAGCAGCGAAAGCGGACAAACCTACGAGCAGTACTTC
V: TRBV19; D: TRBD2; J: TRBJ2-1; size: medium-sized; CDR3: CASSIGGGGSYNEQFF; DNA: TGTGCCAGTAGTATAGGCGGCGGGGGCTCCTACAATGAGCAGTTCTTC
V: TRBV10-2; D: NA; J: TRBJ1-1; size: many; CDR3: CASSAVNTEAFF; DNA: TGCGCCAGCAGTGCCGTGAACACTGAAGCTTTCTTT
V: TRBV6-2/TRBV6-3; D: NA; J: TRBJ1-5; size: NA; CDR3: CASSYSTGRGRNQPQHF; DNA: TGTGCCAGCAGTTACTCTACAGGCAGGGGCCGGAATCAGCCCCAGCATTTT
V: TRBV7-6; D: NA; J: TRBJ1-1; size: many; CDR3: CASSFDQHGGTEAFF; DNA: TGTGCCAGCAGCTTCGACCAGCACGGGGGCACTGAAGCTTTCTTT
V: TRBV6-2/TRBV6-3; D: NA; J: TRBJ2-7; size: NA; CDR3: CASSLGINSYEQYF; DNA: TGTGCCAGCAGCCTGGGAATAAACTCCTACGAGCAGTACTTC
V: TRBV6-2/TRBV6-3; D: TRBD2; J: TRBJ2-7; size: many; CDR3: CASSNAAGAYEQYF; DNA: TGTGCCAGCAGCAACGCAGCGGGGGCCTACGAGCAGTACTTC
V: TRBV7-2; D: TRBD2; J: TRBJ2-7; size: few; CDR3: CASSQREAWHEQYF; DNA: TGTGCCAGCAGCCAGCGGGAGGCTTGGCACGAGCAGTACTTC